These 29 T cell receptor beta chains originate from one sample sequenced in a study of cytomegalovirus exposure and HLA in healthy donors (dated by TCRdb to about 2017). The library relied on the immunoSEQ multiplex PCR assay. For the multiplex PCR, a mixture combining 60 forward primers for TCR Vbeta segments and 13 reverse primers for TCR Jbeta segments was used. Held by TCRdb, this immuneACCESS table contains in-frame sequences only and omits some clones. Under half of the omission traces to an unresolved V gene where checked; the cause of the rest is unknown. For this sample the table gives about 160,000 clones, of which 70% to 90% were detected only once. The biggest ten clones account for 7% of the sample. Sequences were obtained from PBMCs. Receptor source: a woman in her thirties in good health and CMV-seropositive.

Only one count was recorded for this clone. This chain connects TRBV7-2 to TRBJ1-1; possibly TRBD1 for D (6 bases). The CDR3 is 13 residues long. V lost 5 bases to trimming and J lost 1 base, with 8 bases between them. Germline V gene lookup returns CDR1 SGHTA and CDR2 FQGNSA. CDR3: CASSVQGNTEAFF. The DNA for the CDR3 is TGTGCCAGCAGCGTACAGGGGAACACTGAAGCTTTCTTT.

This clone appeared a single time. The rearrangement links TRBV5-1 to TRBJ1-2; 7 positions agree with TRBD1. Germline-derived CDR1 and CDR2 are SGHRS and YFSETQ. This CDR3 is 16 amino acids long. The J segment lost 0 bases and the V segment lost 0 bases, leaving 5 bases of the junction unmatched. The DNA of the CDR3 is TGCGCCAGCAGCTTGGTTCCCGACAGGGCTAACTATGGCTACACCTTC. Amino acids: CASSLVPDRANYGYTF.

This sequence joins TRBV29-1 and TRBJ1-4; 8 bases are a match to TRBD1. The CDR3 totals 14 residues. The germline gives CDR1 SQVTM, CDR2 ANQGSEA. The ends lost 5 bases at V and 5 bases at J; junction bases unmatched: 7. The CDR3 reads CSVHQTGGNEKLFF. In DNA, the CDR3 is TGCAGCGTTCACCAAACAGGGGGGAATGAAAAACTGTTTTTT.

The CDR3 reads CASSPGLSPGQPQHF. DNA for the CDR3: TGTGCCAGCAGCCCCGGACTATCTCCCGGACAGCCCCAGCATTTT. The V gene is TRBV6-1, the J gene TRBJ1-5, with D uncertain. This CDR3 is 15 amino acids long. Trimming left V 6 bases short and J 7 bases short, with 19 bases between. Germline V gene data show CDR1 as MNHNS and CDR2 as SASEGT.

This chain connects TRBV5-1 to TRBJ1-2, with 7 positions matching TRBD1. The CDR3 spans 15 residues. Germline values: CDR1 SGHRS, CDR2 YFSETQ. After removal of 0 bases from V and 0 bases from J, the junction contained 2 bases not matched to a gene. DNA of the CDR3: TGCGCCAGCAGCTTGGGGGACAGAGCTAACTATGGCTACACCTTC. Encoded protein: CASSLGDRANYGYTF.

The chain has TRBV4-2 and TRBJ1-2; D gene uncertain. Deletions cut 7 bases from V and 0 bases from J, with 18 bases between. The CDR3 loop spans 16 amino acids. Germline-derived CDR1 and CDR2 are LGHNA and YNFKEQ. Here the CDR3 DNA reads TGTGCCAGCAACTCCCGGCGGCTAACAACTAACTATGGCTACACCTTC. This encodes CASNSRRLTTNYGYTF.

This chain connects TRBV7-3 to TRBJ1-2; D ambiguous. This CDR3 spans 13 amino acids. With 3 bases removed from V and 3 bases from J, the gap between germline ends came to 8 bases. The germline V gene encodes CDR1 SGHTA and CDR2 FQGTGA. Written as DNA, the CDR3 is TGTGCCAGCAGCTTGAACAGCTACTATGGCTACACCTTC. Amino acid sequence: CASSLNSYYGYTF. The variable domain in full, with the rest retrieved from reference TRBV7-3 and TRBJ1-2, is GAGVSQTPSNKVTEKGKYVELRCDPISGHTALYWYRQSLGQGPEFLIYFQGTGAADDSGLPNDRFFAVRPEGSVSTLKIQRTERGDSAVYLCASSLNSYYGYTFGSGTRLTVV.

The V call is TRBV5-1, the J call TRBJ1-3; the D is unclear. V lost 5 bases, J lost 0 bases, and 9 bases lay in between. There are 14 residues in the CDR3. Germline V CDR1 and CDR2: SGHRS, YFSETQ. Here the CDR3 DNA reads TGCGCCAGCAGGAATACAAACTCTGGAAACACCATATATTTT. Amino acids: CASRNTNSGNTIYF.

The CDR3 loop is CASSLLTGRITEAFF. In nucleotides, the CDR3 is TGTGCCAGCAGTCTCTTGACAGGCCGGATCACTGAAGCTTTCTTT. This chain connects TRBV6-1 to TRBJ1-1, with D possibly being TRBD1 (6 bases). The CDR3 contains 15 residues. The V gene lost 5 bases and the J gene lost 4 bases, with 17 bases spanning the gap. The germline CDR1 and CDR2 sequences are MNHNS and SASEGT.

The chain recombines TRBV13 with TRBJ2-5; 12 bases map to TRBD2. V gave up 5 bases and J gave up 5 bases; unmatched junction bases: 15. This CDR3 has 18 residues. Looked up from germline, CDR1 is PRHDT and CDR2 is FYEKMQ (reference sequence). As DNA, the CDR3 is TGTGCCAGCAGCACCAGACTAGCGGGGGTTCTTGATCGGGAGACCCAGTACTTC. Residues: CASSTRLAGVLDRETQYF.

The V and J genes are TRBV28 and TRBJ2-1, with 15 bases aligning to TRBD2. Per the germline V gene, CDR1 is MDHEN and CDR2 is SYDVKM. V shed 6 bases and J 7 bases; nucleotides not matched to a gene: 16. The CDR3 is 19 residues long. The CDR3 DNA reads as TGTGCCAGCAGCCCCTGGGGACTAGCGGGGGGCGCCCCCAGAAATGAGCAGTTCTTC. Protein product: CASSPWGLAGGAPRNEQFF.

The rearrangement links TRBV9 to TRBJ2-2, with no clear D. Per the germline V gene, CDR1 is SGDLS and CDR2 is YYNGEE. The CDR3 spans 14 residues. Trimming pared 0 bases from V and 6 bases from J, leaving 9 bases between. The CDR3, as DNA: TGTGCCAGCAGCGTAGTGTCCCAGTCCGGGGAGCTGTTTTTT. Protein sequence: CASSVVSQSGELFF.

V usage is TRBV5-4 and J usage is TRBJ2-1; a possible D gene is TRBD1 (6 bases). Trimming took 7 bases from V and 4 from J, leaving 15 bases between them. This CDR3 has 14 amino acids. In germline, CDR1 is SGHNT, CDR2 YYREEE (reference sequence). In DNA form, the CDR3 reads TGTGCCAGCGGAACAGGGTACCCTTACAATGAGCAGTTCTTC. This translates into CASGTGYPYNEQFF. Variable domain in full (rest from reference TRBV5-4 and TRBJ2-1): ETGVTQSPTHLIKTRGQQVTLRCSSQSGHNTVSWYQQALGQGPQFIFQYYREEENGRGNFPPRFSGLQFPNYSSELNVNALELDDSALYLCASGTGYPYNEQFFGPGTRLTVL.

The rearrangement uses TRBV4-3 and TRBJ2-3, with 12 positions matching TRBD2. Germline V gene sequence: CDR1 LGHNA, CDR2 YSLEER. The V segment lost 8 bases and the J segment 4 bases; nucleotides outside the gene matches: 7. The CDR3 runs to 15 residues. The CDR3 loop is CASGRLAGVADTQYF. CDR3 nucleotide sequence: TGCGCCAGCGGCAGACTAGCGGGGGTGGCAGATACGCAGTATTTT.

There are a few counts of this clone. The V gene is TRBV4-1, the J gene TRBJ1-5; D may be TRBD1 (5 bases). The germline CDR1 and CDR2 sequences are MGHRA and YSYEKL. V lost 7 bases and J 5 bases, leaving 18 bases between the germline ends. This CDR3 contains 15 residues. This CDR3 reads CASTTNTGLDQPQHF. In nucleotides, the CDR3 is TGCGCCAGCACCACTAATACAGGTCTGGATCAGCCCCAGCATTTT.

This rearrangement joins TRBV7-2 to TRBJ1-2; tentative D call: TRBD1 (6 bases). CDR3 size: 13 residues. Deletions cut 1 base from V and 5 bases from J, with 8 bases between. Germline values: CDR1 SGHTA, CDR2 FQGNSA. The CDR3 reads CASSLGQEYGYTF. Here the CDR3 DNA reads TGTGCCAGCAGCTTAGGACAGGAGTATGGCTACACCTTC. Full variable domain (remainder filled in from reference TRBV7-2 and TRBJ1-2): GAGVSQSPSNKVTEKGKDVELRCDPISGHTALYWYRQSLGQGLEFLIYFQGNSAPDKSGLPSDRFSAERTGGSVSTLTIQRTQQEDSAVYLCASSLGQEYGYTFGSGTRLTVV.

The chain uses TRBV7-2 and TRBJ2-3; 8 nucleotides line up with TRBD2. CDR1 is SGHTA and CDR2 is FQGNSA in the germline V gene. V was clipped by 2 bases and J by 10 bases; unmatched bases: 5. The CDR3 is made up of 13 amino acids. This chain's CDR3 is CASSLFSGVSQYF. The CDR3 coding sequence is TGTGCCAGCAGCTTATTTAGCGGGGTATCGCAGTATTTT.

J is TRBJ1-2 and V is TRBV5-4, with D maybe TRBD1 (6 bases). The germline CDR1 and CDR2 sequences are SGHNT and YYREEE (reference sequence). With 3 bases removed from V and 4 bases from J, the gap between germline ends came to 10 bases. The CDR3 has 13 residues. The CDR3 spells CASSYTGSYGYTF. The CDR3 nucleotides are TGTGCCAGCAGCTATACAGGGAGCTATGGCTACACCTTC.

The chain couples TRBV5-1 to TRBJ1-6; TRBD1 is a possible D gene (6 bases). CDR1 is SGHRS and CDR2 is YFSETQ in the germline V gene. V lost 2 bases to trimming and J lost 7 bases, with 13 bases between them. This CDR3 comprises 15 residues. DNA for the CDR3: TGCGCCAGCAGCTTCCAACCCGGACAGAATTCACCCCTCCACTTT. It encodes CASSFQPGQNSPLHF.

The genes are TRBV6-6 and TRBJ1-6; D may be TRBD1 (5 bases). CDR3 length: 13 residues. Germline-derived CDR1 and CDR2 are MNHNY and SVGAGI (reference sequence). V gave up 2 bases and J gave up 6 bases, with 5 bases separating them. The CDR3 DNA is TGTGCCAGCAGTTACGACAGTAATTCACCCCTCCACTTT. It translates to CASSYDSNSPLHF.

This chain links TRBV9 with TRBJ1-2; tentatively, D is TRBD1 (5 bases). CDR3 length: 13 amino acids. V shed 6 bases and J shed 2 bases, with 11 bases lying between them. Germline CDR1 is SGDLS and CDR2 is YYNGEE. In DNA, the CDR3 is TGTGCCAGCAAACCTGGGGGGAACTATGGCTACACCTTC. Translated: CASKPGGNYGYTF.

This chain uses TRBV6-5 with TRBJ1-2, with a tentative D call TRBD1 (5 bases). Germline V gene lookup returns CDR1 MNHEY and CDR2 SVGAGI. The CDR3 loop spans 14 amino acids. V lost 0 bases to trimming and J lost 8 bases, with 13 bases between them. In DNA form, the CDR3 reads TGTGCCAGCAGTTACTCGTCCGGGGGAGGAGGCTACACCTTC. Translating gives CASSYSSGGGGYTF.

This sequence joins TRBV4-2 and TRBJ1-1, with 9 bases fitting TRBD1. Trimming took 0 bases from V and 5 from J; bases not matched to a gene: 4. Germline assignment: CDR1 LGHNA and CDR2 YNFKEQ. The CDR3 length is 15 residues. The CDR3 nucleotides read TGTGCCAGCAGCCAAGAACCGGGACAGGGAACTGAAGCTTTCTTT. It encodes CASSQEPGQGTEAFF.

This clone was seen a few times. Sequence at one end of the junction differs from germline and may be a read error. J is TRBJ1-4 and V is TRBV7-9, with D unresolved. This CDR3 is 13 amino acids long. Germline V gene data show CDR1 as SEHNR and CDR2 as FQNEAQ (reference sequence). Here the CDR3 reads CSSRRATNEKLFF. The CDR3 DNA is TGTTCCAGTCGGAGGGCAACTAATGAAAAACTGTTTTTT.

The sample holds one count of this clone. The chain carries TRBV9 and TRBJ1-6; possible D gene TRBD1, 6 bases. Trimming shortened V by 3 bases and J by 16 bases, and 17 bases separated the two germline ends. In germline, CDR1 is SGDLS, CDR2 YYNGEE. This CDR3 comprises 13 residues. The CDR3 DNA sequence: TGTGCCAGCAGCGAGCCCCGAGGGGACATACTCCACTTT. It is translated as CASSEPRGDILHF. The complete variable domain, with remaining parts taken from reference TRBV9 and TRBJ1-6, reads DSGVTQTPKHLITATGQRVTLRCSPRSGDLSVYWYQQSLDQGLQFLIQYYNGEERAKGNILERFSAQQFPDLHSELNLSSLELGDSALYFCASSEPRGDILHFGNGTRLTVT.

The V gene is TRBV6-5, the J gene TRBJ2-7; 8 bases map to TRBD1. V lost 4 bases, J lost 1 base, and 6 bases stayed unmatched. The CDR3 has 15 residues. Germline V lookup: CDR1 MNHEY, CDR2 SVGAGI. CDR3 DNA: TGTGCCAGCAGTTTCTCCGGGACAGGATCCTACGAGCAGTACTTC. It translates to CASSFSGTGSYEQYF.

This sequence joins TRBV2 and TRBJ2-7; TRBD1 matches at 7 bases. The CDR3 is 14 residues long. Trimming took 7 bases from V and 0 from J; bases not matched to a gene: 6. CDR1 SNHLY and CDR2 FYNNEI come from the germline V gene. DNA for the CDR3: TGTGCCAGCAAAGGGACAGCTAACTCCTACGAGCAGTACTTC. Encoded protein: CASKGTANSYEQYF.

The genes are TRBV5-1 and TRBJ2-3, with TRBD2 matching over 13 bases. V was pared by 2 bases and J by 5 bases, with 5 bases of the junction left unmatched. Germline CDR1 and CDR2: SGHRS and YFSETQ. CDR3 size: 16 residues. CDR3 protein: CASSFTSGGAIDTQYF. The DNA of the CDR3 is TGCGCCAGCAGCTTCACTAGCGGGGGGGCTATAGATACGCAGTATTTT.

The chain recombines TRBV28 with TRBJ2-7; tentatively, D is TRBD1 (6 bases). The CDR3 loop spans 15 amino acids. Trimming left V 2 bases short and J 3 bases short, with 14 bases between. In germline, CDR1 is MDHEN, CDR2 SYDVKM. CDR3 in DNA: TGTGCCAGCAGTTTAGCTTGGGACATTAACTACGAGCAGTACTTC. Its protein product is CASSLAWDINYEQYF.